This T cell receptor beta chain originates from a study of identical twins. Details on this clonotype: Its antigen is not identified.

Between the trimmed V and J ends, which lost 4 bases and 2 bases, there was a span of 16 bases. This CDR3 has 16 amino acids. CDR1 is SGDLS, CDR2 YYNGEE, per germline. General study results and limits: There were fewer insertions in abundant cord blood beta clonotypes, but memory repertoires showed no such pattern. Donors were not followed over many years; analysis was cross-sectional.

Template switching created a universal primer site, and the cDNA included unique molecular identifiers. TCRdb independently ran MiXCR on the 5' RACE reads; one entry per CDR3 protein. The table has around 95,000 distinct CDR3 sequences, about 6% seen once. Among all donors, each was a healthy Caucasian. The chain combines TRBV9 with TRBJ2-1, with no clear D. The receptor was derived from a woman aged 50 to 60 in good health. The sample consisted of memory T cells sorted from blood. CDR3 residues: CASSPSAGGTYNEQFF. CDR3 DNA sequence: TGTGCCAGCAGCCCTAGTGCCGGTGGGACCTACAATGAGCAGTTCTTC.